These 4 T cell receptor beta chains originate from one sample sequenced in a study of blood T cell repertoires in COVID-19. Sequencing used immunoSEQ multiplex PCR; TCRdb keeps in-frame clones, though not all of them. The top ten hold approximately 9% of the sample, which has some 180,000 clones, approximately 80% seen once. The sequencing input was peripheral blood. The origin of the receptors is a woman between 50 and 59 years old with active or convalescent COVID-19.

The V gene is TRBV19, the J gene TRBJ1-1, with D perhaps matching TRBD1 (5 bases). Trimming stripped 7 bases from V and 2 bases from J, with 14 bases between. Germline values: CDR1 LNHDA, CDR2 SQIVND (reference sequence). The length of the CDR3 is 14 residues. The DNA for the CDR3 is TGTGCCAGTATGGGGAGGGGAGAAAACACTGAAGCTTTCTTT. Residues: CASMGRGENTEAFF. The entire variable domain, with the rest obtained from reference TRBV19 and TRBJ1-1, is as follows: DGGITQSPKYLFRKEGQNVTLSCEQNLNHDAMYWYRQDPGQGLRLIYYSQIVNDFQKGDIAEGYSVSREKKESFPLTVTSAQKNPTAFYLCASMGRGENTEAFFGQGTRLTVV.

The chain links TRBV28 to TRBJ2-5; 7 bases match TRBD1. The J segment lost 6 bases and the V segment lost 1 base, leaving 8 bases of the junction unmatched. The CDR3 contains 15 residues. Germline CDR1 and CDR2: MDHEN and SYDVKM. The CDR3 loop is CASSLSRTGRKTQYF. CDR3 sequence (DNA): TGTGCCAGCAGTTTATCCCGGACAGGAAGAAAGACCCAGTACTTC. The variable domain in full, with the rest retrieved from reference TRBV28 and TRBJ2-5, is DVKVTQSSRYLVKRTGEKVFLECVQDMDHENMFWYRQDPGLGLRLIYFSYDVKMKEKGDIPEGYSVSREKKERFSLILESASTNQTSMYLCASSLSRTGRKTQYFGPGTRLLVL.

This clone turned up a few times. The chain joins TRBV19 to TRBJ1-6; no firm D call. This CDR3 spans 17 amino acids. Between the trimmed V and J ends, which lost 6 bases and 10 bases, there was a span of 25 bases. Germline CDR1 and CDR2: LNHDA and SQIVND (reference sequence). Written as DNA, the CDR3 is TGTGCCAGTAGCCGAAGAGGCGGAACCCAAGGGAGGTCACCCCTCCACTTT. Its protein is CASSRRGGTQGRSPLHF.

This chain joins TRBV6-5 and TRBJ2-7, with 9 bases lining up with TRBD2. V gave up 6 bases and J gave up 0 bases; unmatched junction bases: 3. Looked up from germline, CDR1 is MNHEY and CDR2 is SVGAGI. CDR3 size: 14 residues. CDR3 amino acids: CASRASGASYEQYF. The CDR3 region has the DNA TGTGCCAGCAGGGCTAGCGGGGCCTCCTACGAGCAGTACTTC.